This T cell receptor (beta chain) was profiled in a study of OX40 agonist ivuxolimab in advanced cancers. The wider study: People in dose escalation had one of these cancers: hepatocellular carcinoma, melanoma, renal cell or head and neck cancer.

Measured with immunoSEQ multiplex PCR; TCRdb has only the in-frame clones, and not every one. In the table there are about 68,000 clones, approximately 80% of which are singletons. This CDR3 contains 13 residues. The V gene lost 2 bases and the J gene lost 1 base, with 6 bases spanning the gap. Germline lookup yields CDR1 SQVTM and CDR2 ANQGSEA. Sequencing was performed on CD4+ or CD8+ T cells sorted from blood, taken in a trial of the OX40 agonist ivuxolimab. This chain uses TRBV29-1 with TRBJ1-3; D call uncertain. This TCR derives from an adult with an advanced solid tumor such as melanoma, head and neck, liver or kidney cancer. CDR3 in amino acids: CSVETASGNTIYF. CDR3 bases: TGCAGCGTTGAAACTGCTTCTGGAAACACCATATATTTT.